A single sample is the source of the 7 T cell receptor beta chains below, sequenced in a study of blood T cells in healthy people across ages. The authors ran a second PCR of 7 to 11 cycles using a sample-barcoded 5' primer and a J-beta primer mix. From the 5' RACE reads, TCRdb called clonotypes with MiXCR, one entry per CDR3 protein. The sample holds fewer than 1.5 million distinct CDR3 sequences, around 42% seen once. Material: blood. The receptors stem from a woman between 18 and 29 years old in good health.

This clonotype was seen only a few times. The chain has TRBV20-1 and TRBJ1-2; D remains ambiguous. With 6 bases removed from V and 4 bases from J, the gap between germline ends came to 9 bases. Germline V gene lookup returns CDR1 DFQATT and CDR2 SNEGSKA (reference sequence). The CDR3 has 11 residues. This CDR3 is CSAQVRYGYTF. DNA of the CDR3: TGCAGTGCACAAGTCCGCTATGGCTACACCTTC.

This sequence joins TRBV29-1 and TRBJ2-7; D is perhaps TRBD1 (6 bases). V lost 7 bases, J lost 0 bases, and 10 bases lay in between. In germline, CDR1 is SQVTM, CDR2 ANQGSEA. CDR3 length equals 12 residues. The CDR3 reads CSALGGSYEQYF. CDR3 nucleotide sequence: TGCAGCGCCTTAGGGGGCTCCTACGAGCAGTACTTC.

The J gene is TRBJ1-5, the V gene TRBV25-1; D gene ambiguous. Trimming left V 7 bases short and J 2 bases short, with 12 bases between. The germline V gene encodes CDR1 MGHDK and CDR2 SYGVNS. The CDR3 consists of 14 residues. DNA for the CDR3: TGTGCCAGCATGCGCGGGGATGGCAATCAGCCCCAGCATTTT. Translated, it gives CASMRGDGNQPQHF.

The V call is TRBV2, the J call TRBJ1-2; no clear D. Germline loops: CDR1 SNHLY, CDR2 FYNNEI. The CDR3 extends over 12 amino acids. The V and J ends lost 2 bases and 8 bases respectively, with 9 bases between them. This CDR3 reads CASSESNRGYTF. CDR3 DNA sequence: TGTGCCAGCAGTGAAAGTAACCGCGGCTACACCTTC.

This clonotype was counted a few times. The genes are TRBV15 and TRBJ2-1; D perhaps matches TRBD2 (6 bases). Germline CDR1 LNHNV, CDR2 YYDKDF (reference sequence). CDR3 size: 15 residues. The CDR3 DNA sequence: TGTGCTGCGGGGCCTAGCACCGACTCCTACAATGAGCAGTTCTTC. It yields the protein CAAGPSTDSYNEQFF.

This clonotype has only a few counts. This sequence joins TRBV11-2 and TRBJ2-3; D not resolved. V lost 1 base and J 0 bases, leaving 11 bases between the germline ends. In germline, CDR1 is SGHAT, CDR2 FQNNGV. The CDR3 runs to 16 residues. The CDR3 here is CASSLVPGRSTDTQYF. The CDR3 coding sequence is TGTGCCAGCAGCTTAGTTCCCGGCAGAAGCACAGATACGCAGTATTTT.

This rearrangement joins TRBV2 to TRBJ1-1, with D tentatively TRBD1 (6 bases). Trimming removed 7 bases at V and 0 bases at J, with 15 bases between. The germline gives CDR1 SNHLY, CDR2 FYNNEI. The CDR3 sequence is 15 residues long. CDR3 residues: CASNAGGGLNTEAFF. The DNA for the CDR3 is TGTGCCAGCAACGCAGGTGGGGGCTTGAACACTGAAGCTTTCTTT.